The clone carrying this T cell receptor (beta chain) turned up a few times. Its antigen remains unidentified. The identical CDR3 is also encoded by other nucleotide sequences in the sample. The data originate from a study of shared clonotypes between healthy human individuals. General study results and limits: The study found about 5.1% of naive CD4 clonotypes shared across four donors.

Original processing notes: ImmunoSEQ output lacked quality scores and full-length reads, limiting matched filtering. Profiled with immunoSEQ multiplex PCR; TCRdb holds only in-frame clones, not every one. V and J calls and clone size are copied from that table; D and trimming were computed from the DNA. The sample yields about 770,000 clones, 72% seen once. The CDR3 extends over 15 amino acids. V lost 5 bases, J lost 2 bases, and 7 bases stayed unmatched. From germline, CDR1 is MNHNS and CDR2 SASEGT. The receptor's source is a woman between 25 and 40 years old in good health. Sequences were obtained from memory CD4+ T cells sorted from blood. Subset described: CD45RA-negative fraction. This rearrangement joins TRBV6-1 to TRBJ2-7; 9 bases line up with TRBD1. DNA for the CDR3: TGTGCCAGCAGTTCTCCGGGACAGGGAGCCTACGAGCAGTACTTC. This codes for CASSSPGQGAYEQYF.